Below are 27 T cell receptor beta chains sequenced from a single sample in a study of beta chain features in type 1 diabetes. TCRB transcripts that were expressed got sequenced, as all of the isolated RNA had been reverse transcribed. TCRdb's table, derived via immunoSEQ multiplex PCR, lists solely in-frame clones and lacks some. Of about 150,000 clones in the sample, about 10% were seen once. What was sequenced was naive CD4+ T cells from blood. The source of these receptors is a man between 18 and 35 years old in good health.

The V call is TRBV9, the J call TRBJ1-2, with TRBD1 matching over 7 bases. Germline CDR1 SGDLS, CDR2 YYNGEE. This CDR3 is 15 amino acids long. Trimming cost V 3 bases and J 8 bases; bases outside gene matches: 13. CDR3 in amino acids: CASSAGSTGDGGYTF. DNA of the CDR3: TGTGCCAGCAGCGCAGGATCAACAGGGGATGGGGGCTACACCTTC.

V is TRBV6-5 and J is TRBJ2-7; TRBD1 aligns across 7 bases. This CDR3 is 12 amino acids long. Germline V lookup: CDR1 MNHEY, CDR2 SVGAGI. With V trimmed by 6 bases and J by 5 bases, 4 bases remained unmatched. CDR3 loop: CASRDRAHEQYF. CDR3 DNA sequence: TGTGCCAGCAGAGACAGGGCCCACGAGCAGTACTTC.

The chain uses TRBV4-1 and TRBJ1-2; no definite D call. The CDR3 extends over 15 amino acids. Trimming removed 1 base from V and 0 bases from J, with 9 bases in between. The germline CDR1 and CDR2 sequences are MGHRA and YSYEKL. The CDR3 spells CASSQVGDANYGYTF. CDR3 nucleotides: TGCGCCAGCAGCCAAGTCGGGGATGCTAACTATGGCTACACCTTC.

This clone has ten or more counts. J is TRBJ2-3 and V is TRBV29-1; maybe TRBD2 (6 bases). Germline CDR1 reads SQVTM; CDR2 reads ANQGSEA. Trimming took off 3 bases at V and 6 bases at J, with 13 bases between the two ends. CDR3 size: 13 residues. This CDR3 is CSVEREVRDTQYF. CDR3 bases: TGCAGCGTTGAGCGGGAAGTTCGGGATACGCAGTATTTT.

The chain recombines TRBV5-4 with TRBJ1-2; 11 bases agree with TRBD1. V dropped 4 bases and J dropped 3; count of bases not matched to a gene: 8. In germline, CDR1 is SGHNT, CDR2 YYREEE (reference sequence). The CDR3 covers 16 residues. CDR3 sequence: CASSGRTGGSYYGYTF. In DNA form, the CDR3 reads TGTGCCAGCAGCGGAAGGACAGGGGGCAGTTACTATGGCTACACCTTC.

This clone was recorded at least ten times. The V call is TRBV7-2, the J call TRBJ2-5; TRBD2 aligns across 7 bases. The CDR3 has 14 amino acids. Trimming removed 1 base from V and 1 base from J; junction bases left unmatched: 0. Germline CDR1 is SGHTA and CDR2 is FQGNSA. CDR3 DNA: TGTGCCAGCAGCTTAGGGACTAGCCAAGAGACCCAGTACTTC. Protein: CASSLGTSQETQYF.

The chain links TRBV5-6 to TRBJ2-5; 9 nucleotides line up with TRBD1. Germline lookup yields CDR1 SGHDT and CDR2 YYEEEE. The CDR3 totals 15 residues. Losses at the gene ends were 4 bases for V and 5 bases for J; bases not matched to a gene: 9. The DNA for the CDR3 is TGTGCCAGCAGCCCACTGACAGGGGGACGGGAGACCCAGTACTTC. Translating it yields CASSPLTGGRETQYF.

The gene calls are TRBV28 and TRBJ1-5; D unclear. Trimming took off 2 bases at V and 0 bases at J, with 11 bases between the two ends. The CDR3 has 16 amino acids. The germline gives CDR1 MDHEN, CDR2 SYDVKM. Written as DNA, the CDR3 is TGTGCCAGCAGTTTAGCGGCACTTTATAGCAATCAGCCCCAGCATTTT. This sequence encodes CASSLAALYSNQPQHF. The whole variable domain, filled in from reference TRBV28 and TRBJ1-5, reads DVKVTQSSRYLVKRTGEKVFLECVQDMDHENMFWYRQDPGLGLRLIYFSYDVKMKEKGDIPEGYSVSREKKERFSLILESASTNQTSMYLCASSLAALYSNQPQHFGDGTRLSIL.

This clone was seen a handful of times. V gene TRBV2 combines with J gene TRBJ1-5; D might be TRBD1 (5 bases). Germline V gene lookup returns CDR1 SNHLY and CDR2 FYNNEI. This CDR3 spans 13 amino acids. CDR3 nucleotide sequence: TGTTCGGGGGAGGGGCGCAGCAATCAGCCCCAGCATTTT. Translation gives CSGEGRSNQPQHF. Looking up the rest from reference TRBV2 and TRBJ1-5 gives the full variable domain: EPEVTQTPSHQVTQMGQEVILRCVPISNHLYFYWYRQILGQKVEFLVSFYNNEISEKSEIFDDQFSVERPDGSNFTLKIRSTKLEDSAMYFCSGEGRSNQPQHFGDGTRLSIL.

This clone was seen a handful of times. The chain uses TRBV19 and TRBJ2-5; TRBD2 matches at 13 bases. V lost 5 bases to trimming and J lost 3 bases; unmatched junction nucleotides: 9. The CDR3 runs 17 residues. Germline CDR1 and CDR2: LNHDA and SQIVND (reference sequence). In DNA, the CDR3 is TGTGCCAGTAGTTACCACCTAGGACTAGCGGGGGAAGAGACCCAGTACTTC. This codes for CASSYHLGLAGEETQYF.

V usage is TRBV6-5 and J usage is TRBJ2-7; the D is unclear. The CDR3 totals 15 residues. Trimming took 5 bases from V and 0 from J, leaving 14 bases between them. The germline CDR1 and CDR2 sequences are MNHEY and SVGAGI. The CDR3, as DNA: TGTGCCAGCAGTGGGTCCCCGCCTAGCTCCTACGAGCAGTACTTC. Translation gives CASSGSPPSSYEQYF.

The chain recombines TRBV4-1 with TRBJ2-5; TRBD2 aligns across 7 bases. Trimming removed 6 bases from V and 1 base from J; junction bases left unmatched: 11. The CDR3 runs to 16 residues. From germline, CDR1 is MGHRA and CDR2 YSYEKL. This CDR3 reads CASRKGRDVAQETQYF. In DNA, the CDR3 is TGCGCCAGCAGGAAAGGGAGGGACGTTGCCCAAGAGACCCAGTACTTC.

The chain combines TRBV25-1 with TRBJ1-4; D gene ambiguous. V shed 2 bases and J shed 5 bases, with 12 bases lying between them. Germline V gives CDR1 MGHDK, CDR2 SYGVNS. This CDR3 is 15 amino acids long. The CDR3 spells CASSERRDNNEKLFF. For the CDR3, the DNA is TGTGCCAGCAGTGAACGCCGAGACAACAATGAAAAACTGTTTTTT.

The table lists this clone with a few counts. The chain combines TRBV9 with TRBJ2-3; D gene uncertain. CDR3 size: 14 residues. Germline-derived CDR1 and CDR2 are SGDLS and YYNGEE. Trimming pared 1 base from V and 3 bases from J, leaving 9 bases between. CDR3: CASSVMGQTDTQYF. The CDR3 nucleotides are TGTGCCAGCAGCGTAATGGGCCAGACAGATACGCAGTATTTT.

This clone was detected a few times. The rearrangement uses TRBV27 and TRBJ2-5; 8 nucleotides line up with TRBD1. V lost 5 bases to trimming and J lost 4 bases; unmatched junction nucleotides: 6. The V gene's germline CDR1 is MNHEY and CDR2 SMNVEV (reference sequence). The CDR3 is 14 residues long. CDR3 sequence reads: CASSAQGVGETQYF. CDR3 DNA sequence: TGTGCCAGCAGTGCACAGGGGGTTGGAGAGACCCAGTACTTC.

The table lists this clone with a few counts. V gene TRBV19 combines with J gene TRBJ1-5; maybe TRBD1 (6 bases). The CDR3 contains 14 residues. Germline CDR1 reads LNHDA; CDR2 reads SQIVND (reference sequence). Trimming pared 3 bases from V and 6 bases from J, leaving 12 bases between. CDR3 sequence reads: CASSIGQPGQPQHF. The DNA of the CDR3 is TGTGCCAGTAGTATCGGACAGCCCGGTCAGCCCCAGCATTTT.

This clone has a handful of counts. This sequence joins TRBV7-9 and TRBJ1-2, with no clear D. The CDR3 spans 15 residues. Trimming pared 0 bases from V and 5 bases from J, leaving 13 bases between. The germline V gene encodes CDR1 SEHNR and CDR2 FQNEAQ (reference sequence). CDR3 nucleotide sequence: TGTGCCAGCAGCTTAGCGTTGAGGCGATCATATGGCTACACCTTC. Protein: CASSLALRRSYGYTF.

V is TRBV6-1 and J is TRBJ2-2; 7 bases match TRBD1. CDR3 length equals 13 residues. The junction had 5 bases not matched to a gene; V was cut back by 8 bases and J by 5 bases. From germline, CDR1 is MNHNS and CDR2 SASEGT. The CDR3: CASRTGGTGELFF. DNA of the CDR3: TGTGCCAGCCGGACAGGCGGTACCGGGGAGCTGTTTTTT.

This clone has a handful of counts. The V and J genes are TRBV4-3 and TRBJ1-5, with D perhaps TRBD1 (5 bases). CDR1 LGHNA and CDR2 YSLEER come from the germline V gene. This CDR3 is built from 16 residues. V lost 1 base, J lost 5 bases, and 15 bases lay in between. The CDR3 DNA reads TGCGCCAGCAGCCAAGTTCCGGGGAGGGGTGATCAGCCCCAGCATTTT. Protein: CASSQVPGRGDQPQHF.

Written as DNA, the CDR3 is TGCGCCAGCAGCTGGACTAGAAGTACGTACAATGAGCAGTTCTTC. Translation gives CASSWTRSTYNEQFF. V and J are TRBV5-1 and TRBJ2-1, with 7 bases fitting TRBD2. The CDR3 has 15 amino acids. In germline, CDR1 is SGHRS, CDR2 YFSETQ. V dropped 3 bases and J dropped 4; count of bases not matched to a gene: 7.

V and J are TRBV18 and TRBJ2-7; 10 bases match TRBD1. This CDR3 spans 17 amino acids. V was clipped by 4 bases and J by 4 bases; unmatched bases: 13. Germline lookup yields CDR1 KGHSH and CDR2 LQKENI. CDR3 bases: TGTGCCAGCTCACAGATTTGGGACAGGGGACTTCATTACGAGCAGTACTTC. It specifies CASSQIWDRGLHYEQYF.

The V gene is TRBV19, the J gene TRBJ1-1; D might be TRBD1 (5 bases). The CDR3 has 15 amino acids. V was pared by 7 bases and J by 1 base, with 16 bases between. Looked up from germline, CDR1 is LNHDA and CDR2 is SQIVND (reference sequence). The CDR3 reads CASTRGGHPNTEAFF. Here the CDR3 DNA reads TGTGCCAGTACCCGGGGAGGACACCCGAACACTGAAGCTTTCTTT.

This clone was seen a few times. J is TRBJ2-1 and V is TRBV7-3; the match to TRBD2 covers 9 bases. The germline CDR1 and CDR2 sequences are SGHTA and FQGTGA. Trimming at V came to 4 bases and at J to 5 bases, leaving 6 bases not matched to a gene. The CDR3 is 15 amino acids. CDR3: CASSSLAGEHNEQFF. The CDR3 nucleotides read TGTGCCAGCAGCTCGTTAGCGGGGGAGCACAATGAGCAGTTCTTC.

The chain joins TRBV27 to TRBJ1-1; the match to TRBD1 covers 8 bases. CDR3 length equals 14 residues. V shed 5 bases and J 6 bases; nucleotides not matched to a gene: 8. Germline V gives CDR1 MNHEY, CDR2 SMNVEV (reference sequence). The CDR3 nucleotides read TGTGCCAGCAGTCCACTACAGGGGGTCTCTGAAGCTTTCTTT. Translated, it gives CASSPLQGVSEAFF.

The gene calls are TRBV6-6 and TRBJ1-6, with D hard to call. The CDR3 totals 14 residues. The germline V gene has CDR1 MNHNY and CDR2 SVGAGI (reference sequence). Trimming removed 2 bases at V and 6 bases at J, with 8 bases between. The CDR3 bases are TGTGCCAGCAGTTACGTAGAGATTAATTCACCCCTCCACTTT. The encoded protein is CASSYVEINSPLHF.

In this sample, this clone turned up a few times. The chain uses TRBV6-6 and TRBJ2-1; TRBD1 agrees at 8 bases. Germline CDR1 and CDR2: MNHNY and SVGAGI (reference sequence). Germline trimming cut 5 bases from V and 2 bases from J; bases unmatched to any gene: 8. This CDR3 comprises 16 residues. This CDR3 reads CASSPSTGVPYNEQFF. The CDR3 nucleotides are TGTGCCAGCAGTCCATCGACAGGGGTGCCCTACAATGAGCAGTTCTTC.

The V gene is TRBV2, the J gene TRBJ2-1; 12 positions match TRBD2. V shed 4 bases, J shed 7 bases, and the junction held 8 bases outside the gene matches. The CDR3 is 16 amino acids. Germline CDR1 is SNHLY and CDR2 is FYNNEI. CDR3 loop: CASSGVTSGGPNEQFF. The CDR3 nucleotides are TGTGCCAGCAGTGGCGTGACTAGCGGGGGACCAAATGAGCAGTTCTTC.